This T cell receptor beta chain was recovered during a study of T cell changes during pregnancy in multiple sclerosis (dated by TCRdb to the late 2010s). About the full investigation: In women with multiple sclerosis, the researchers looked at how the T cell repertoire shifted as pregnancy progressed.

About this clone: Its antigen target is currently unknown. No base quality values were provided; no much bigger clone lies one nucleotide off.

Trimming at the junction amounts to 4 bases on V and 4 bases on J, and the germline ends lie 11 bases apart. Per the germline V gene, ENHRY is the CDR1 and SYGVKD is the CDR2. From its cysteine to its phenylalanine, the CDR3 spans 14 amino acids. The retained sequence is limited to the CDR3, 42 bases, with the frame set at the first base. The receptor library was made with the immunoSEQ multiplex PCR assay. This immuneACCESS table, as held by TCRdb, lists in-frame sequences with V and J called but not all clones. Of the missing ones, under half trace to an unresolved V gene in checked studies; the others have no known cause. The sample includes under 80,000 clones, with 94% observed a single time. Jointly, the top ten make up 0.58% of the sample.

The chain couples TRBV10-3 to TRBJ1-3, and possibly TRBD1, on 6 matching bases. The clonotype originates from a female donor with multiple sclerosis, enrolled in a pregnancy study. The sample in question was peripheral blood, obtained in the third trimester of pregnancy. The nucleotide sequence reads as follows: TGTGCCATCAGTGGGGGGCCCGCAGGAAACACCATATATTTT. Its coded protein is CAISGGPAGNTIYF.